Following are 10 T cell receptor beta chains from one sample sequenced in a study of tumor and adjacent non-tumor tissue in lung cancer. The library came from three nested PCR rounds adapted from ARM-PCR protocols. TCRdb analysed the multiplex PCR reads with MiXCR anew, one entry per CDR3 protein. The data contain around 200,000 distinct CDR3 sequences, about 71% of them singletons. This sample's RNA came from whole unsorted tissue. Sample: lung tumor tissue. These receptors were obtained from a man between 60 and 70 years old with non-small cell lung cancer.

The chain employs TRBV5-1 and TRBJ2-7; D is possibly TRBD1 (5 bases). Germline V gene lookup returns CDR1 SGHRS and CDR2 YFSETQ. V was clipped by 4 bases and J by 3 bases, with 11 bases between them. The CDR3 is 13 amino acids. The CDR3 is CASSPQGLYEQYF. The CDR3 bases are TGCGCCAGCAGCCCCCAGGGCCTCTACGAGCAGTACTTC.

Turning to this clonotype: Compared with germline, one end of the junction differs, possibly owing to a read error. This rearrangement joins TRBV11-2 to TRBJ2-1, with D unclear. The germline CDR1 and CDR2 sequences are SGHAT and FQNNGV. The CDR3 has 17 amino acids. The CDR3 DNA reads as TGTGCCAGCAGCTTAATCTCCACAGAGAGCTCCTACATTGAGCAGTTCTTC. The encoded protein is CASSLISTESSYIEQFF.

About this clonotype: A single base separates this from a much larger clone, so it may be a read error. This chain links TRBV5-6 with TRBJ2-3, with 12 positions matching TRBD2. This CDR3 is 16 amino acids long. From germline, CDR1 is SGHDT and CDR2 YYEEEE. The CDR3 nucleotides read TGTGCCAGCAGCTTTTTACGACTAGCGGGAGTAGATACGCAGTGTTTT. Translation gives CASSFLRLAGVDTQCF.

For this clonotype: Relative to the germline gene, one junction end is altered; a read error may explain this. This rearrangement joins TRBV29-1 to TRBJ2-7, with D perhaps TRBD2 (6 bases). Germline lookup yields CDR1 SQVTM and CDR2 ANQGSEA. The length of the CDR3 is 12 residues. In DNA, the CDR3 is TGCAACGTTGAAGACGGGAGTTACGAGCAGTACTTC. It translates to CNVEDGSYEQYF.

Only a few counts were recorded for this clonotype. J is TRBJ2-5 and V is TRBV6-6; D remains ambiguous. V was cut by 2 bases and J by 5 bases, with 15 bases left in between. The CDR3 is made up of 15 amino acids. Germline CDR1 reads MNHNY; CDR2 reads SVGAGI (reference sequence). The CDR3, as DNA: TGTGCCAGCAGTTACCGAGGCGGCGAGACGGAGACCCAGTACTTC. Its translation is CASSYRGGETETQYF.

For this clonotype: A junction end diverges from the germline sequence, so it may reflect a read error. The V and J genes are TRBV11-2 and TRBJ2-7, with 7 bases aligning to TRBD2. The CDR3 contains 19 residues. CDR1 is SGHAT and CDR2 is FQNNGV in the germline V gene. The CDR3 loop is CASSLEWAAFTGGPYQQYF. The CDR3 DNA reads as TGTGCCAGCAGCCTCGAATGGGCAGCTTTTACGGGGGGACCCTACCAGCAGTACTTC.

With regard to this clonotype: A much bigger clone sits one base away, suggesting this may be a read error. The chain uses TRBV6-2 or TRBV6-3 and TRBJ2-1, with no clear D. V was pared by 7 bases and J by 8 bases, with 9 bases between. Per the germline V gene, CDR1 is MNHEY and CDR2 is SVGEGT. This CDR3 contains 11 residues. This CDR3 reads CASNPKHEQFF. In DNA, the CDR3 is TGTGCCAGCAACCCCAAGCATGAGCAGTTCTTC.

With regard to this clonotype: An end of the junction differs from the germline gene, which may be a read error. The chain combines TRBV11-2 with TRBJ1-2; 8 bases agree with TRBD1. Germline V gene data show CDR1 as SGHAT and CDR2 as FQNNGV. This CDR3 comprises 17 residues. CDR3 loop: CASSFPPGQVAKYGYTF. CDR3 in DNA: TGTGCCAGCAGCTTCCCACCGGGACAGGTGGCTAAGTATGGCTACACCTTC.

The chain employs TRBV5-4 and TRBJ1-1; D remains ambiguous. Looked up from germline, CDR1 is SGHNT and CDR2 is YYREEE (reference sequence). The CDR3 spans 15 residues. Trimming removed 0 bases at V and 10 bases at J, with 19 bases between. This CDR3 reads CASSLESGIRSVAFF. In DNA, the CDR3 is TGTGCCAGCAGCTTGGAATCGGGTATCCGGTCTGTAGCTTTCTTT. Looking up the rest from reference TRBV5-4 and TRBJ1-1 gives the full variable domain: ETGVTQSPTHLIKTRGQQVTLRCSSQSGHNTVSWYQQALGQGPQFIFQYYREEENGRGNFPPRFSGLQFPNYSSELNVNALELDDSALYLCASSLESGIRSVAFFGQGTRLTVV.

This clonotype has more than one count but fewer than ten. The chain recombines TRBV6-2 or TRBV6-3 with TRBJ2-7; TRBD1 agrees at 9 bases. The V and J ends lost 5 bases and 2 bases, in that order; junction bases with no gene match: 10. There are 16 residues in the CDR3. Germline assignment: CDR1 MNHEY and CDR2 SVGEGT. This CDR3 reads CASSRGGTGRPYEQYF. For the CDR3, the DNA is TGTGCCAGCAGTCGGGGCGGGACAGGGCGGCCCTACGAGCAGTACTTC.